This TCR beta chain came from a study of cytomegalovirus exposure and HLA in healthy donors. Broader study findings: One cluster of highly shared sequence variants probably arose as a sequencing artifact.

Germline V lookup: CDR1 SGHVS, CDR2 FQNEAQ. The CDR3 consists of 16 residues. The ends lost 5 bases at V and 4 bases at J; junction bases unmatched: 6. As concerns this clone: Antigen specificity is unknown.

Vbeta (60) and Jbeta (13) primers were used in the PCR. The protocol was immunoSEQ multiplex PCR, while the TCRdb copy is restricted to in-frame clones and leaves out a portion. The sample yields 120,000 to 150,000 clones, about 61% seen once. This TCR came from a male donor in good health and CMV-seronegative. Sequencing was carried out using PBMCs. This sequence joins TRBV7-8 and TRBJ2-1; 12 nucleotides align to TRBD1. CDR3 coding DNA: TGTGCCAGCAGCAAGGGACAGGGGGCATTGTACAATGAGCAGTTCTTC. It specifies CASSKGQGALYNEQFF.